This TCR beta chain was sequenced in a study of cytomegalovirus exposure and HLA in healthy donors. While unrecorded immune exposures were likely, the donors were nominally healthy when sampled. CDR1 SGHRS and CDR2 YFSETQ come from the germline V gene. V dropped 2 bases and J dropped 5; count of bases not matched to a gene: 11. This CDR3 region has 16 residues. Study results and limitations: Associated with cytomegalovirus, according to the listing, were around 160 TCR beta chains. Being productive about 87% or about 30% of the time was typical of most TCR beta V segments in an earlier analysis.

A word on this clone: Its specificity is not known.

The PCR employed 60 Vbeta primers together with 13 Jbeta primers. Some clones are missing from TCRdb's copy, which holds only in-frame ones; the method was immunoSEQ multiplex PCR. The table includes 200,000 to 250,000 clones, approximately 82% detected once. The TCR sequence derives from a woman in her 40s in good health and CMV-seronegative. The chain links TRBV5-1 to TRBJ1-2; TRBD1 matches at 8 bases. Material for sequencing was PBMCs. CDR3 bases: TGCGCCAGCAGCTTCCAGGGGGCATTAAACCCATATGGCTACACCTTC. This encodes CASSFQGALNPYGYTF.